This T cell receptor (beta chain) was captured by sequencing in a study of T cell responses to AZD1222 COVID-19 vaccine. CDR1 and CDR2 from the germline V gene are SGDLS and YYNGEE. After removal of 4 bases from V and 6 bases from J, the junction contained 11 bases not matched to a gene. CDR3 length equals 15 residues. Assay used: immunoSEQ multiplex PCR; TCRdb lists only in-frame clones, some missing. The sample holds tens of thousands of clones, around 90% seen once. This receptor was identified in an adult in good health. The chain employs TRBV9 and TRBJ1-2; 8 nucleotides agree with TRBD1. The specimen comprised peripheral blood, sampled on day 0 of AZD1222 vaccination. The CDR3 loop reads CASSTGIGQGNGYTF. CDR3 DNA: TGTGCCAGCAGCACCGGAATCGGACAGGGTAATGGCTACACCTTC.